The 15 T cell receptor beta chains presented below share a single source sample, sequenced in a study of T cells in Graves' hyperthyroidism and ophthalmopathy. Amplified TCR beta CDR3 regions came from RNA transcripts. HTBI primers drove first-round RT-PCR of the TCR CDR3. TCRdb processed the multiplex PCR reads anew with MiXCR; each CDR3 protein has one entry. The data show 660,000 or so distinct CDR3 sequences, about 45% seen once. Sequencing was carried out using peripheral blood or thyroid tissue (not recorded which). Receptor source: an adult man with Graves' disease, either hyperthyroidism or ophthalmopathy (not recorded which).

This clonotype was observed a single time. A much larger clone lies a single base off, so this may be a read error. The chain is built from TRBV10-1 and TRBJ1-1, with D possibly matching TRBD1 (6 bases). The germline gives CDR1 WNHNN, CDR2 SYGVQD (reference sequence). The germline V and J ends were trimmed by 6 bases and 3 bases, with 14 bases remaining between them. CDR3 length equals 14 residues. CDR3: CASREDRSYTEAFF. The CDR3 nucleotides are TGCGCCAGCAGGGAGGACAGATCTTACACTGAAGCTTTCTTT.

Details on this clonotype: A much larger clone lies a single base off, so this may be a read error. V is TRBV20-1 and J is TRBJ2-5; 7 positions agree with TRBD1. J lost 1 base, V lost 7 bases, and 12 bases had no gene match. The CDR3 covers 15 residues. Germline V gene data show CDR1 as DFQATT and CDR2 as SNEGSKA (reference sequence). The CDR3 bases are TGCAGTGTTAGTAGCGAGACAGGGATCCAAGAGACCCAGTACTTC. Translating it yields CSVSSETGIQETQYF.

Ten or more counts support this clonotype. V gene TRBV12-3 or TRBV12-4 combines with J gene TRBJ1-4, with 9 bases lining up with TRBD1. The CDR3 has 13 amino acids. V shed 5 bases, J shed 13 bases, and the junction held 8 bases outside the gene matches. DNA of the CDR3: TGTGCCAGCAGTGGGGACAGGGCGAAGGCACTGTTTTTT. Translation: CASSGDRAKALFF.

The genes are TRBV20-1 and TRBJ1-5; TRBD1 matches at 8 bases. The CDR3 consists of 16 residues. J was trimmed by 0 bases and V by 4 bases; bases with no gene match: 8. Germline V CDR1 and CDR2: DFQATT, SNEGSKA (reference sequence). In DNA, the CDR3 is TGCAGTGCTATACTAGGGACAGGCTATAGCAATCAGCCCCAGCATTTT. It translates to CSAILGTGYSNQPQHF.

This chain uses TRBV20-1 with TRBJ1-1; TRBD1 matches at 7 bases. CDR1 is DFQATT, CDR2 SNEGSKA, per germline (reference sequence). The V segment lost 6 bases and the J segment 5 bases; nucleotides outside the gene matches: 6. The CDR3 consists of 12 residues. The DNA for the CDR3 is TGCAGTGCGCCGACAGGGAGAACTGAAGCTTTCTTT. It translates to CSAPTGRTEAFF.

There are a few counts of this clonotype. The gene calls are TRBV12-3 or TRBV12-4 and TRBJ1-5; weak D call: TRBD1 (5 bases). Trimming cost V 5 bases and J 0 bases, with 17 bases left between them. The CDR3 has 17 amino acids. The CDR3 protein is CASSPLNRDGSNQPQHF. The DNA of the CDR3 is TGTGCCAGCAGTCCCTTGAACCGGGACGGTAGCAATCAGCCCCAGCATTTT.

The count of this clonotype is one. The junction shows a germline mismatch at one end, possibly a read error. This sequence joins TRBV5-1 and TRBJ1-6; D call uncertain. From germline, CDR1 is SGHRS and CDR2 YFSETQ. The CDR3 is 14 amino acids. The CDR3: CASSPRERNSPLHF. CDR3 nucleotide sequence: TGTGCCAGCAGTCCCCGGGAGCGTAATTCACCCCTCCACTTT.

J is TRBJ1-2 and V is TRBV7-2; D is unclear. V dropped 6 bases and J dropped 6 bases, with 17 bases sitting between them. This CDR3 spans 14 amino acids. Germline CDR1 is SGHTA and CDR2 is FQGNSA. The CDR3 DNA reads TGTGCCAGCAGTACTAACAGTCCTGATAATGGCTACACCTTC. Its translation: CASSTNSPDNGYTF.

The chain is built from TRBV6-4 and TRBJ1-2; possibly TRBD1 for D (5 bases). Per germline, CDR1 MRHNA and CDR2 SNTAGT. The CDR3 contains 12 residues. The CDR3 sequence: CATTEGLDGYTF. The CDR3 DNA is TGTGCGACGACAGAGGGCCTCGATGGCTACACCTTC.

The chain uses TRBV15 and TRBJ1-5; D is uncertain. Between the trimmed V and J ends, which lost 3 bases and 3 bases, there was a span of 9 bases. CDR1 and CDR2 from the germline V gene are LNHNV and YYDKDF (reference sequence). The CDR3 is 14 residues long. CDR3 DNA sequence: TGTGCCACCAGCAGCTCACGGGACAATCAGCCCCAGCATTTT. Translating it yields CATSSSRDNQPQHF.

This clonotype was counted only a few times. CDR3 in DNA: TGTGCCACCAGCAGATCGGACAGCGCTAACACTGAAGCTTTCTTT. It is translated as CATSRSDSANTEAFF. V usage is TRBV15 and J usage is TRBJ1-1; weak D call: TRBD1 (6 bases). Trimming pared 2 bases from V and 2 bases from J, leaving 12 bases between. This CDR3 has 15 amino acids. Germline CDR1 and CDR2: LNHNV and YYDKDF (reference sequence). The entire variable domain, with the rest obtained from reference TRBV15 and TRBJ1-1, is as follows: DAMVIQNPRYQVTQFGKPVTLSCSQTLNHNVMYWYQQKSSQAPKLLFHYYDKDFNNEADTPDNFQSRRPNTSFCFLDIRSPGLGDTAMYLCATSRSDSANTEAFFGQGTRLTVV.

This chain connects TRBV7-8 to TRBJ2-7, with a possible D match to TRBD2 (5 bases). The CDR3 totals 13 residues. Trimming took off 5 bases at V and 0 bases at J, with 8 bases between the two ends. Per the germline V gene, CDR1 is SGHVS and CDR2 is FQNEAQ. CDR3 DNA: TGTGCCAGCAGCCCCGGGATCTCCTACGAGCAGTACTTC. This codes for CASSPGISYEQYF.

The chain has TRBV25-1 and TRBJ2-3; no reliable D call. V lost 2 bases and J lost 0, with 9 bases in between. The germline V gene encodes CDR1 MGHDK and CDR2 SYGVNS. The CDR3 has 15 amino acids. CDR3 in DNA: TGTGCCAGCAGTGAAGGCGGACCCAGCACAGATACGCAGTATTTT. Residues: CASSEGGPSTDTQYF.

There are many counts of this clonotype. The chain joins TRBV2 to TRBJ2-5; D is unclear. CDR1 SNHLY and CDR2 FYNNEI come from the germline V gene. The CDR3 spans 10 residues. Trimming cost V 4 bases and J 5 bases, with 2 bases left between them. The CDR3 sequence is CASSVETQYF. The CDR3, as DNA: TGTGCCAGCAGTGTGGAGACCCAGTACTTC.

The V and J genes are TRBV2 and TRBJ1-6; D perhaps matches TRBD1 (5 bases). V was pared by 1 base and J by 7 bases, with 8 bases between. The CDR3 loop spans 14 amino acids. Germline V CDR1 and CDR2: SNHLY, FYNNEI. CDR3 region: CASSEGWGNSPLHF. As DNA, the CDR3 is TGTGCCAGCAGTGAAGGTTGGGGGAATTCACCCCTCCACTTT.